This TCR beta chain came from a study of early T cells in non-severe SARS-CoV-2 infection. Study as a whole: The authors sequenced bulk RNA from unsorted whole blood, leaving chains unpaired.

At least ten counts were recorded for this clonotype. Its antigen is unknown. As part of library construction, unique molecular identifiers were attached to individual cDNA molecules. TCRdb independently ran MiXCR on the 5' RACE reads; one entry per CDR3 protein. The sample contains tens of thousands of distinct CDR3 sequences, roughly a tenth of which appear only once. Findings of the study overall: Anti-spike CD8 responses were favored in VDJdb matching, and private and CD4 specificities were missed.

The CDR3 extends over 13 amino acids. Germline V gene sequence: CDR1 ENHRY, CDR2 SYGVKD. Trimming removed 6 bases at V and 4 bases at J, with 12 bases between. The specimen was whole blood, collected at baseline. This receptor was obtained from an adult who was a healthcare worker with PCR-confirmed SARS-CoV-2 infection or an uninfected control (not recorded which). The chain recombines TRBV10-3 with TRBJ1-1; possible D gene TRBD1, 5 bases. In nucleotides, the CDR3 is TGTGCCATCAGGGCCCCCGGGGGCACTGAAGCTTTCTTT. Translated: CAIRAPGGTEAFF.